This T cell receptor (beta chain) was recovered during a study of blood T cell repertoires in COVID-19. Trimming cost V 6 bases and J 6 bases, with 15 bases left between them. The CDR3 extends over 13 amino acids. Germline lookup yields CDR1 MDHEN and CDR2 SYDVKM. Repertoires were generated with immunoSEQ multiplex PCR, while TCRdb's copy carries only in-frame clones and drops some. This table has about 190,000 clones, about four fifths appearing once. The sequenced sample was peripheral blood. This rearrangement joins TRBV28 to TRBJ2-7; unclear D gene. This TCR came from a woman in her 70s with active or convalescent COVID-19. The CDR3 coding sequence is TGTGCCAGCAGCGGTCTAGTTATGTTCGAGCAGTACTTC. Amino acid sequence: CASSGLVMFEQYF.